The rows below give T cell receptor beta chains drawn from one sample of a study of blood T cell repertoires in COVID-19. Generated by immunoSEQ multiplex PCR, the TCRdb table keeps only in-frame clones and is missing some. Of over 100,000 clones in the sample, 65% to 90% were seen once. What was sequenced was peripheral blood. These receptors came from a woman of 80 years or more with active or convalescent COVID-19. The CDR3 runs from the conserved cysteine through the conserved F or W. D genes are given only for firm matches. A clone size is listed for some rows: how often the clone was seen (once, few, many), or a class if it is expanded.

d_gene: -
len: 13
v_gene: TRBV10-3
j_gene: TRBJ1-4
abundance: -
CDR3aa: CAISRDIREKLFF
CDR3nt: TGTGCCATCAGTCGGGACATAAGGGAAAAACTGTTTTTT

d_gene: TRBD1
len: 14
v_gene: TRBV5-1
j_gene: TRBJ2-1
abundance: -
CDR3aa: CASSFTGTENEQFF
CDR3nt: TGCGCCAGCAGCTTCACCGGGACAGAAAATGAGCAGTTCTTC

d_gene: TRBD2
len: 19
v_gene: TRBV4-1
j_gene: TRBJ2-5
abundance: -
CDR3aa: CASSQDKKNPGRVVETQYF
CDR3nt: TGCGCCAGCAGCCAAGATAAGAAGAATCCGGGGAGGGTGGTCGAGACCCAGTACTTC

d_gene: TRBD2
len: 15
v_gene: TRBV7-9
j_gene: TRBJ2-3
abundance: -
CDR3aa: CASSKTSGSADTQYF
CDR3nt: TGTGCCAGCAGCAAGACTAGCGGGAGCGCAGATACGCAGTATTTT

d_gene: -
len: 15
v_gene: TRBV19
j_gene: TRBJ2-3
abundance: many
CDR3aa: CASRRSSGVIDTQYF
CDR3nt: TGTGCCAGTAGGCGATCTTCAGGGGTCATTGATACGCAGTATTTT

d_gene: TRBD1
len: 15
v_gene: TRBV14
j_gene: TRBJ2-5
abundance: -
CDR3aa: CASSQAGTGRWTQYF
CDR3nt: TGTGCCAGCAGCCAAGCCGGGACAGGAAGATGGACCCAGTACTTC

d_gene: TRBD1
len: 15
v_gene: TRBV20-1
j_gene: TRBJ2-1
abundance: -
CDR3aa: CSASVGQGFPNEQFF
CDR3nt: TGCAGTGCTAGTGTGGGACAGGGATTCCCTAATGAGCAGTTCTTC

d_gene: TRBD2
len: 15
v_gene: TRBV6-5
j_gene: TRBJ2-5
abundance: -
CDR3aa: CASSYDGRAQETQYF
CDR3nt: TGTGCCAGCAGTTACGACGGGAGGGCCCAAGAGACCCAGTACTTC

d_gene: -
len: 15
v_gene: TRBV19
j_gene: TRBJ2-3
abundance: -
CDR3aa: CASSISSAGTDTQYF
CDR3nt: TGTGCCAGTAGTATTTCTAGCGCTGGTACAGATACGCAGTATTTT

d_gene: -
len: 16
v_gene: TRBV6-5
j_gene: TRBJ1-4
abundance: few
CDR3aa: CASSYGQTATNEKLFF
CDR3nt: TGTGCCAGCAGTTACGGGCAGACCGCAACTAATGAAAAACTGTTTTTT

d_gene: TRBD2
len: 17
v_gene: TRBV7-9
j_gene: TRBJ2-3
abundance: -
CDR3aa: CASSLVFGSSGRDTQYF
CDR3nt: TGTGCCAGCAGCTTAGTCTTTGGTTCTAGCGGGAGGGATACGCAGTATTTT

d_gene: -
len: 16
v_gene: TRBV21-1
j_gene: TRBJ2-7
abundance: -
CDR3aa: CASSKIGGASSYEQYF
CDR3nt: TGTGCCAGCAGCAAAATCGGCGGGGCTAGCTCCTACGAGCAGTACTTC

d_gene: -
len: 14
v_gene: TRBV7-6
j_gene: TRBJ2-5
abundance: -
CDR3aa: CASSLGQVGETQYF
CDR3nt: TGTGCCAGCAGCTTAGGACAGGTCGGGGAGACCCAGTACTTC

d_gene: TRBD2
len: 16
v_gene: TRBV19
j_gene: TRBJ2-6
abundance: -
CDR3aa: CASSLGRGSGANVLTF
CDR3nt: TGTGCCAGTAGTTTAGGGAGGGGCTCTGGGGCCAACGTCCTGACTTTC

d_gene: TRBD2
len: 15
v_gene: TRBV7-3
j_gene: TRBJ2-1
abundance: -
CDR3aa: CASSLGLAGVNEQFF
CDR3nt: TGTGCCAGCAGCTTAGGTCTAGCGGGAGTTAATGAGCAGTTCTTC

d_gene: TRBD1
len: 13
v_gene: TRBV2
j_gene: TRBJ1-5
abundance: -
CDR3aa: CASRRTGFQPQHF
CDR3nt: TGTGCCAGCAGGCGGACAGGGTTTCAGCCCCAGCATTTT

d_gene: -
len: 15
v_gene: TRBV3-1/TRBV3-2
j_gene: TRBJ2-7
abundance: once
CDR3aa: CASSPRQEITYEQYF
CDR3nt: TGTGCCAGCAGCCCTCGACAGGAGATTACCTACGAGCAGTACTTC

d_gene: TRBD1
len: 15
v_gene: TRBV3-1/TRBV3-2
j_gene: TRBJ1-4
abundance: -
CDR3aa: CASSPRQGAGEKLFF
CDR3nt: TGTGCCAGCAGCCCGCGACAGGGGGCGGGTGAAAAACTGTTTTTT

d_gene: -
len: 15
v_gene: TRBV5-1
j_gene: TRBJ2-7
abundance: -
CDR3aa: CASSLEQTSSYEQYF
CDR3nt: TGCGCCAGCAGCTTGGAACAGACTAGCTCCTACGAGCAGTACTTC

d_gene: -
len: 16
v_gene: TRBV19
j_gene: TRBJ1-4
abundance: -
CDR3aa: CASSRGLVRTNEKLFF
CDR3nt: TGTGCCAGTAGTAGAGGACTGGTCCGAACTAATGAAAAACTGTTTTTT

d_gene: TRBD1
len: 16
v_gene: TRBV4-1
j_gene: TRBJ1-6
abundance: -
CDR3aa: CASSQGRTGIHSPLHF
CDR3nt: TGCGCCAGCAGCCAAGGGCGGACAGGGATCCATTCACCCCTCCACTTT

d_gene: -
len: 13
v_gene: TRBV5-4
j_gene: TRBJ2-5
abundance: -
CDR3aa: CASSLGYQETQYF
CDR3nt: TGTGCCAGCAGCTTGGGTTATCAAGAGACCCAGTACTTC

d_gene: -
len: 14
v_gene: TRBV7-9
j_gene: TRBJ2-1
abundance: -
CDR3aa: CASSSDLKENEQFF
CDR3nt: TGTGCCAGCAGCTCTGATTTGAAGGAGAATGAGCAGTTCTTC

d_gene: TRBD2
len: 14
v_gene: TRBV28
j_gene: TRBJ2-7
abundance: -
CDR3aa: CASTPLAGPYEQYF
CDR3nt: TGTGCCAGCACCCCACTAGCGGGGCCCTACGAGCAGTACTTC

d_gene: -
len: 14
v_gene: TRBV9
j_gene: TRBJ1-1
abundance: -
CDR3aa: CASSLGTKNTEAFF
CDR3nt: TGTGCCAGCAGCCTAGGGACAAAGAACACTGAAGCTTTCTTT

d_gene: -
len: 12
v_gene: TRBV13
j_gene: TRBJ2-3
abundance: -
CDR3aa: CASSLQGFNQYF
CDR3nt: TGTGCCAGCAGCTTACAGGGCTTTAACCAGTATTTT